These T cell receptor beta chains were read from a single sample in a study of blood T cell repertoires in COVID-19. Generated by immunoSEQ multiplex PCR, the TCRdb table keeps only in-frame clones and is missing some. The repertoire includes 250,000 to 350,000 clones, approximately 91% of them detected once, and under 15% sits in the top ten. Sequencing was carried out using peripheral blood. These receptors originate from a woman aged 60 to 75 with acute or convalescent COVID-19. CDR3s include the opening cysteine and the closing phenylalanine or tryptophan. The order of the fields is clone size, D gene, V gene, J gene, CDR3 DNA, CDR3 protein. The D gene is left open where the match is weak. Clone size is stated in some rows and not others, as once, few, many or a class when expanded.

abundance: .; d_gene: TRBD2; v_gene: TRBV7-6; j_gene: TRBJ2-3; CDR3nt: TGTGCCAGCAGCTCCTTAGGGACTAGCGGATTCACAGATACGCAGTATTTT; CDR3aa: CASSSLGTSGFTDTQYF
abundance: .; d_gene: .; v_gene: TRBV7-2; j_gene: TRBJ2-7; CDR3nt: TGTGCCAGCAGCTTAGGAGGTGCTAAGGACTTC; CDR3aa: CASSLGGAKDF
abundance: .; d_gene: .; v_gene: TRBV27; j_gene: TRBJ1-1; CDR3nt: TGTGCCAGCAGACAAACAGGGAGACGCACTGAAGCTTTCTTT; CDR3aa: CASRQTGRRTEAFF
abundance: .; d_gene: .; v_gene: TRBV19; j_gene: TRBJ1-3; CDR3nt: TGTGCCAGTAGGGGAACAGGGATGGGAAACACCATATATTTT; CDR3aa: CASRGTGMGNTIYF
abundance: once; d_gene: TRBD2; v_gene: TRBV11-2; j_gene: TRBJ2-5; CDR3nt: TGTGCCAGCAGCTTAACCAGCGGGAGTACGGCCGAGACCCAGTACTTC; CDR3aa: CASSLTSGSTAETQYF
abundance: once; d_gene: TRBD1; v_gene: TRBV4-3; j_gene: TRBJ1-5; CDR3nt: TGCGCCAGCAGCCAAGATCGGGACAGGGTGGGGAGTCAGCCCCAGCATTTT; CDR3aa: CASSQDRDRVGSQPQHF
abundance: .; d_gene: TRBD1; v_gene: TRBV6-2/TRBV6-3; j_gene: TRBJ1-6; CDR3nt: TGTGCCAGCAGTGCCGGACAGGCTAGATGGAAATTGTTT; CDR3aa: CASSAGQARWKLF
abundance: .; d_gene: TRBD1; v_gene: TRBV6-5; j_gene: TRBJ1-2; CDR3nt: TGTGCCAGCAGTTTCGACCGGGACAGGGGTGGCTACACCTTC; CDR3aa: CASSFDRDRGGYTF
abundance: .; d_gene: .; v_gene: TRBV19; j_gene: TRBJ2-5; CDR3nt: TGTGCCAGTAGTACGGGAGAGACCCAGTACTTC; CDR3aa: CASSTGETQYF
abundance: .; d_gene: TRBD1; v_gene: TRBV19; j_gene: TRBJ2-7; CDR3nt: TGTGCCAGTAGTATCTTCAGGGGACAGGGGGGCTCCTACGAGCAGTACTTC; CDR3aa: CASSIFRGQGGSYEQYF